This T cell receptor (beta chain) originates from a study of cytotoxic CD8 clonotypes in ibrutinib-treated CLL. Turning to the study itself: With a range of 6 to 36, the median treatment time before response samples were taken was approximately 11 months.

Remarks on this clone: Its antigen is still unknown.

Study results and caveats: Sampling times (in sustained-remission versus progressing patients) were not the same. Circulating CD8+ T-cell counts were tracked by baseline clonality, which exceeded that of age-matched healthy donors.

TCRdb keeps only in-frame clones here, not all; method: immunoSEQ multiplex PCR. The sample comprises some 140,000 clones, more than 85% of which are singletons, and 10% to 13% rests with the top ten. Germline V gives CDR1 SGHTA, CDR2 FQGTGA. V gave up 5 bases and J gave up 11 bases, with 10 bases separating them. This CDR3 has 11 amino acids. The chain employs TRBV7-3 and TRBJ2-1; D remains unclear. This TCR derives from a human donor with chronic lymphocytic leukemia. The sample consisted of PBMCs, taken after 12 months of ibrutinib treatment. The CDR3 region has the DNA TGTGCCAGCAGCGGTTCTGGGAAGCAGTTCTTC. Its translation: CASSGSGKQFF.